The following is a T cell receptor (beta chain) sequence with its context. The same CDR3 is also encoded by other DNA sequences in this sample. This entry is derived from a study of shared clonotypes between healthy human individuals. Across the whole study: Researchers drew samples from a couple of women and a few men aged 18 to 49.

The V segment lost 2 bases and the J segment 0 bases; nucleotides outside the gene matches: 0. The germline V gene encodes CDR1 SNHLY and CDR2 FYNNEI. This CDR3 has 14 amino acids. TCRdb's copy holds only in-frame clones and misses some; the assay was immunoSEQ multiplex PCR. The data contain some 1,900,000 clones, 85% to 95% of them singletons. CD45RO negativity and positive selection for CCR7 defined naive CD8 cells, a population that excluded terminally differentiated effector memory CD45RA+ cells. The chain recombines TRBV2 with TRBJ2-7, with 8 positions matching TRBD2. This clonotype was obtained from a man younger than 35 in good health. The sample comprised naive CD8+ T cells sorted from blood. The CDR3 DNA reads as TGTGCCAGCAGTGAAACTAGCGGCTCCTACGAGCAGTACTTC. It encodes CASSETSGSYEQYF.